The 31 T cell receptor beta chains presented below share a single source sample, sequenced in a study of shared clonotypes between healthy human individuals. The assay was immunoSEQ multiplex PCR, and TCRdb's table has in-frame clones only and misses some. The table lists 950,000 to 1,200,000 clones, approximately 77% of them singletons. Material: memory CD4+ T cells from PBMCs. As for subset: CD45RA-negative fraction. Source of these receptors: a man between 18 and 35 years old in good health. Some clones in this sample may be carry-over from other donors' samples.

The genes are TRBV10-3 and TRBJ2-1; 8 bases fit TRBD2. Germline values: CDR1 ENHRY, CDR2 SYGVKD. The length of the CDR3 is 13 residues. With V trimmed by 10 bases and J by 6 bases, 8 bases remained unmatched. CDR3 coding DNA: TGTGCCACCCGGGAGGGCCTGGGCAATGAGCAGTTCTTC. Residues: CATREGLGNEQFF.

The chain recombines TRBV5-4 with TRBJ2-7; 10 bases map to TRBD1. CDR3 size: 16 residues. CDR1 and CDR2 (germline): SGHNT, YYREEE (reference sequence). With V trimmed by 0 bases and J by 2 bases, 5 bases remained unmatched. The CDR3 DNA reads TGTGCCAGCAGCTTGGCCGGGACAGGGGCTACCTACGAGCAGTACTTC. Amino acids: CASSLAGTGATYEQYF.

The rearrangement joins TRBV7-9 to TRBJ1-2; D unclear. The V end was cut by 5 bases, the J end by 4 bases, with 8 bases between. Germline V lookup: CDR1 SEHNR, CDR2 FQNEAQ (reference sequence). The CDR3 consists of 12 residues. CDR3 DNA sequence: TGTGCCAGCAGCGCGGGGATCTATGGCTACACCTTC. Translation gives CASSAGIYGYTF. The complete variable domain, with remaining parts taken from reference TRBV7-9 and TRBJ1-2, reads DTGVSQNPRHKITKRGQNVTFRCDPISEHNRLYWYRQTLGQGPEFLTYFQNEAQLEKSRLLSDRFSAERPKGSFSTLEIQRTEQGDSAMYLCASSAGIYGYTFGSGTRLTVV.

The table lists this clone with a few counts. The chain uses TRBV5-6 and TRBJ2-7, with 9 bases identical to TRBD1. CDR1 is SGHDT, CDR2 YYEEEE, per germline. V trimming: 1 base; J trimming: 1 base; junction bases outside the gene matches: 3. The CDR3 is 15 amino acids. CDR3 bases: TGTGCCAGCAGCTTGCGGGACAGGGAATCCTACGAGCAGTACTTC. This codes for CASSLRDRESYEQYF.

The chain recombines TRBV7-8 with TRBJ2-7; D is unclear. This CDR3 has 13 amino acids. Per the germline V gene, CDR1 is SGHVS and CDR2 is FQNEAQ. Trimming shortened V by 1 base and J by 6 bases, and 10 bases separated the two germline ends. This chain's CDR3 is CASSLDIPGEQYF. The CDR3 bases are TGTGCCAGCAGCTTAGATATACCGGGCGAGCAGTACTTC.

V gene TRBV5-1 combines with J gene TRBJ2-5; the match to TRBD2 covers 11 bases. The CDR3 is 15 residues long. Trimming at V came to 2 bases and at J to 5 bases, leaving 5 bases not matched to a gene. CDR1 and CDR2 from the germline V gene are SGHRS and YFSETQ. The DNA of the CDR3 is TGCGCCAGCAGCTTACTAGCGGGAGTCTGGGAGACCCAGTACTTC. It translates to CASSLLAGVWETQYF.

V usage is TRBV19 and J usage is TRBJ1-2; D unclear. The CDR3 contains 17 residues. The germline V gene encodes CDR1 LNHDA and CDR2 SQIVND (reference sequence). Trimming stripped 8 bases from V and 2 bases from J, with 24 bases between. The CDR3 reads CASLTKHLKEVNYGYTF. CDR3 in DNA: TGTGCCAGTTTAACTAAGCATCTAAAGGAGGTAAACTATGGCTACACCTTC.

The chain links TRBV2 to TRBJ2-7; TRBD1 might be the D (6 bases). This CDR3 comprises 13 residues. V dropped 4 bases and J dropped 4 bases, with 11 bases sitting between them. CDR1 SNHLY and CDR2 FYNNEI come from the germline V gene. The CDR3 bases are TGTGCCAGCAGTGCACAGGGAACTTACGAGCAGTACTTC. This gives the protein CASSAQGTYEQYF.

The chain carries TRBV7-6 and TRBJ2-1; 10 positions agree with TRBD2. Unmatched junction bases numbered 8, after V lost 5 bases and J lost 4 bases. The CDR3 runs 16 residues. Germline lookup yields CDR1 SGHVS and CDR2 FNYEAQ. The CDR3 region is CASSNQPSGGYNEQFF. The CDR3 DNA reads as TGTGCCAGCAGCAACCAACCTAGCGGGGGTTACAATGAGCAGTTCTTC.

The chain couples TRBV27 to TRBJ2-1; D gene ambiguous. The V end was cut by 8 bases, the J end by 10 bases, with 18 bases between. CDR1 and CDR2 from the germline V gene are MNHEY and SMNVEV (reference sequence). This CDR3 has 13 residues. The CDR3 DNA reads TGTGCCAGCCGGTCGTCAGTGGCTCGGGAGCAGTTCTTC. This codes for CASRSSVAREQFF.

The J gene is TRBJ1-5, the V gene TRBV4-1, with TRBD1 identical over 9 bases. After removal of 2 bases from V and 4 bases from J, the junction contained 12 bases not matched to a gene. The germline V gene encodes CDR1 MGHRA and CDR2 YSYEKL. The CDR3 is made up of 18 amino acids. The CDR3, as DNA: TGCGCCAGCAGCCAACTTCAAGTCAGGACAGGGGAAAATCAGCCCCAGCATTTT. Amino acid sequence: CASSQLQVRTGENQPQHF.

The rearrangement links TRBV29-1 to TRBJ2-2; D is perhaps TRBD1 or TRBD2 (7 bases each). This CDR3 spans 14 amino acids. Germline values: CDR1 SQVTM, CDR2 ANQGSEA. The V gene lost 7 bases and the J gene lost 7 bases, with 19 bases spanning the gap. For the CDR3, the DNA is TGCAGCGGAAGACAGGGAGGGAATGTCGGGGAGCTGTTTTTT. Translated: CSGRQGGNVGELFF.

This clone was seen a handful of times. V is TRBV5-1 and J is TRBJ1-4, with 10 positions matching TRBD1. This CDR3 spans 14 amino acids. The V segment lost 4 bases and the J segment 8 bases; nucleotides outside the gene matches: 5. In germline, CDR1 is SGHRS, CDR2 YFSETQ. CDR3 amino acids: CASSTGQGEEKLFF. CDR3 nucleotides: TGCGCCAGCAGCACAGGACAGGGGGAAGAAAAACTGTTTTTT.

The rearrangement joins TRBV7-9 to TRBJ2-1; TRBD2 agrees at 10 bases. V was pared by 4 bases and J by 2 bases, with 8 bases of the junction left unmatched. Germline V gene sequence: CDR1 SEHNR, CDR2 FQNEAQ (reference sequence). This CDR3 spans 17 amino acids. CDR3 DNA sequence: TGTGCCAGCAGCTCTGATACCGGACTAGCGGCCTACAATGAGCAGTTCTTC. This encodes CASSSDTGLAAYNEQFF.

The chain has TRBV5-1 and TRBJ2-2; D is unresolved. The CDR3 runs 15 residues. Germline values: CDR1 SGHRS, CDR2 YFSETQ. V lost 1 base and J 0 bases, leaving 7 bases between the germline ends. In DNA form, the CDR3 reads TGCGCCAGCAGCTTGAAACTATCGAACACCGGGGAGCTGTTTTTT. Translation: CASSLKLSNTGELFF.

Only one count was recorded for this clone. This chain joins TRBV7-8 and TRBJ1-2; D gene ambiguous. This CDR3 is built from 12 residues. Germline V CDR1 and CDR2: SGHVS, FQNEAQ. V dropped 5 bases and J dropped 3 bases, with 7 bases sitting between them. This chain's CDR3 is CASSPSYYGYTF. The CDR3 DNA reads as TGTGCCAGCAGCCCGTCATACTATGGCTACACCTTC.

The chain has TRBV28 and TRBJ1-2, with D unresolved. With 4 bases removed from V and 4 bases from J, the gap between germline ends came to 7 bases. The CDR3 is made up of 12 amino acids. Germline V gene lookup returns CDR1 MDHEN and CDR2 SYDVKM. Written as DNA, the CDR3 is TGTGCCAGCAGTTGGGAGGGCTATGGCTACACCTTC. Translation: CASSWEGYGYTF.

The genes are TRBV10-1 and TRBJ2-1; 8 nucleotides line up with TRBD2. The CDR3 is made up of 12 amino acids. After removal of 6 bases from V and 7 bases from J, the junction contained 2 bases not matched to a gene. Germline V gives CDR1 WNHNN, CDR2 SYGVQD (reference sequence). As DNA, the CDR3 is TGCGCCAGCAGAGGACTAGCTAATGAGCAGTTCTTC. Its translation: CASRGLANEQFF.

The chain recombines TRBV28 with TRBJ2-5, with D possibly TRBD1 on 6 matching bases. V lost 4 bases to trimming and J lost 4 bases, with 13 bases between them. Germline V gene lookup returns CDR1 MDHEN and CDR2 SYDVKM. The CDR3 has 14 amino acids. The CDR3: CASSYGQLLETQYF. The CDR3 DNA follows: TGTGCCAGCAGTTACGGACAGTTGTTAGAGACCCAGTACTTC.

This clone was counted once. This CDR3 is also generated by other DNA sequences in the sample. The chain combines TRBV2 with TRBJ2-1; D is possibly TRBD1 (6 bases). V lost 4 bases and J lost 1, with 8 bases in between. Germline assignment: CDR1 SNHLY and CDR2 FYNNEI. The CDR3 spans 14 residues. CDR3 region: CASSGQGSYNEQFF. CDR3 nucleotides: TGTGCCAGCAGTGGTCAGGGGTCCTACAATGAGCAGTTCTTC.

This clone appeared once. The chain employs TRBV5-1 and TRBJ2-1, with a weak D call TRBD1 (6 bases). Germline assignment: CDR1 SGHRS and CDR2 YFSETQ. Trimming took off 4 bases at V and 0 bases at J, with 11 bases between the two ends. This CDR3 is 15 amino acids long. CDR3 sequence: CASSPGAGSYNEQFF. The CDR3 nucleotides read TGCGCCAGCAGCCCAGGGGCGGGCTCCTACAATGAGCAGTTCTTC.

The DNA of the CDR3 is TGTGCCAGCAGCTTAGCGAGGGGTTCCGACGAGCAGTACTTC. This codes for CASSLARGSDEQYF. The chain uses TRBV7-9 and TRBJ2-7; D tentatively fits TRBD1 or TRBD2 (5 bases each). From germline, CDR1 is SEHNR and CDR2 FQNEAQ (reference sequence). The CDR3 runs 14 residues. Trimming stripped 0 bases from V and 5 bases from J, with 11 bases between.

The chain couples TRBV28 to TRBJ2-7; no clear D gene. The CDR3 is made up of 14 amino acids. Trimming took off 1 base at V and 2 bases at J, with 9 bases between the two ends. Per germline, CDR1 MDHEN and CDR2 SYDVKM. CDR3 loop: CASSLLESPYEQYF. CDR3 DNA sequence: TGTGCCAGCAGTTTATTGGAATCCCCCTACGAGCAGTACTTC.

The rearrangement links TRBV29-1 to TRBJ2-1; D is ambiguous. The CDR3 covers 12 residues. Germline values: CDR1 SQVTM, CDR2 ANQGSEA. Trimming shortened V by 8 bases and J by 8 bases, and 16 bases separated the two germline ends. The CDR3 nucleotides read TGCAGCTCCGGTGGCGGTGGCTATGAGCAGTTCTTC. As protein: CSSGGGGYEQFF.

The chain has TRBV6-1 and TRBJ2-1; D might be TRBD1 (6 bases). The germline CDR1 and CDR2 sequences are MNHNS and SASEGT. V lost 6 bases and J lost 5, with 11 bases in between. This CDR3 region has 13 residues. As DNA, the CDR3 is TGTGCCAGCAGAGCTGGACAGCACAATGAGCAGTTCTTC. This codes for CASRAGQHNEQFF.

This clone was recorded a few times. V gene TRBV5-6 combines with J gene TRBJ2-5, with a tentative D call TRBD1 (5 bases). The germline gives CDR1 SGHDT, CDR2 YYEEEE. The CDR3 consists of 15 residues. Trimming stripped 3 bases from V and 5 bases from J, with 17 bases between. CDR3 in DNA: TGTGCCAGCAGCTCCTCACAGGCATCTGGGGAGACCCAGTACTTC. It translates to CASSSSQASGETQYF. Together with reference TRBV5-6 and TRBJ2-5, the CDR3 gives the full variable domain: DAGVTQSPTHLIKTRGQQVTLRCSPKSGHDTVSWYQQALGQGPQFIFQYYEEEERQRGNFPDRFSGHQFPNYSSELNVNALLLGDSALYLCASSSSQASGETQYFGPGTRLLVL.

The chain links TRBV28 to TRBJ2-7, with 7 bases that match TRBD1. With 7 bases clipped from V and 0 bases from J, the junction kept 9 bases outside the gene matches. This CDR3 comprises 15 residues. Germline CDR1 reads MDHEN; CDR2 reads SYDVKM. CDR3 coding DNA: TGTGCCAGCAATACCCAGGGGGTTTACTCCTACGAGCAGTACTTC. It encodes CASNTQGVYSYEQYF.

V usage is TRBV6-5 and J usage is TRBJ1-2; weak D call: TRBD1 (6 bases). V was cut by 5 bases and J by 8 bases, with 12 bases left in between. The CDR3 is 12 amino acids. CDR1 and CDR2 from the germline V gene are MNHEY and SVGAGI. The CDR3 sequence is CASSEDSHGYTF. CDR3 nucleotides: TGTGCCAGCAGTGAGGACAGTCACGGCTACACCTTC.

This clone has more than one count but fewer than ten. The rearrangement links TRBV7-2 to TRBJ2-7; 9 nucleotides match TRBD2. This CDR3 region has 15 residues. Germline CDR1 is SGHTA and CDR2 is FQGNSA. V was clipped by 5 bases and J by 2 bases; unmatched bases: 7. Here the CDR3 reads CASSKLAGLAYEQYF. CDR3 DNA: TGTGCCAGCAGCAAACTAGCGGGCCTAGCCTACGAGCAGTACTTC. Based on the CDR3 plus reference TRBV7-2 and TRBJ2-7, the full variable domain is GAGVSQSPSNKVTEKGKDVELRCDPISGHTALYWYRQSLGQGLEFLIYFQGNSAPDKSGLPSDRFSAERTGGSVSTLTIQRTQQEDSAVYLCASSKLAGLAYEQYFGPGTRLTVT.

This clone was found once. This chain connects TRBV27 to TRBJ2-7; D might be TRBD1 or TRBD2, each matching 6 bases. Trimming took off 8 bases at V and 0 bases at J, with 14 bases between the two ends. There are 14 residues in the CDR3. Germline V gene sequence: CDR1 MNHEY, CDR2 SMNVEV (reference sequence). CDR3 sequence (DNA): TGTGCCAGCGCGTTAGGGGGGCGCTCCTACGAGCAGTACTTC. Translated: CASALGGRSYEQYF.

This chain joins TRBV4-2 and TRBJ2-5; D is ambiguous. This CDR3 is 13 amino acids long. V lost 2 bases and J lost 0, with 4 bases in between. Germline CDR1 reads LGHNA; CDR2 reads YNFKEQ. The CDR3 spells CASSQRNQETQYF. DNA of the CDR3: TGTGCCAGCAGCCAACGTAACCAAGAGACCCAGTACTTC.